The 2 T cell receptor beta chains given below trace back to one sample, sequenced in a study of response to subunit inactivated influenza vaccine. TCRdb reprocessed the RT-PCR reads via MiXCR and lists one record per CDR3 protein. The data show under 750,000 distinct CDR3 sequences, 12% seen once. The sample consisted of PBMCs from blood, taken on the day of vaccination. These receptors all stem from a man aged 50 to 59 who received an inactivated influenza vaccine.

The chain couples TRBV28 to TRBJ1-4; TRBD1 matches 7 bases. V shed 4 bases and J 7 bases; nucleotides not matched to a gene: 9. The CDR3 extends over 15 amino acids. The germline gives CDR1 MDHEN, CDR2 SYDVKM. Here the CDR3 DNA reads TGTGCCAGCAGTTACCGACAGGGAAGGGGTGAAAAACTGTTTTTT. Translated, it gives CASSYRQGRGEKLFF.

The gene calls are TRBV20-1 and TRBJ1-4; maybe TRBD1 (5 bases). The V end was cut by 1 base, the J end by 0 bases, with 9 bases between. This CDR3 has 15 residues. Looked up from germline, CDR1 is DFQATT and CDR2 is SNEGSKA (reference sequence). The DNA of the CDR3 is TGCAGTGCTAGAGTAGTGACAGCAACTAATGAAAAACTGTTTTTT. Translation gives CSARVVTATNEKLFF.